The rows below give T cell receptor beta chains drawn from one sample of a study of cytomegalovirus exposure and HLA in healthy donors. Method: immunoSEQ multiplex PCR; TCRdb's copy keeps in-frame clones and lacks some. The table includes almost 75,000 clones, around four fifths detected once. The sample taken for sequencing was PBMCs. Receptor source: a man aged 30-40 years in good health and CMV-seronegative. Each CDR3 is given with its conserved first and last residue. A D gene is named only where the DNA matches it firmly. Clone size is not always given. Where it is, it says once, few, many or a class for expanded clones.

V gene,J gene,clone size,D gene,CDR3 DNA,CDR3 protein
TRBV28,TRBJ2-3,-,-,TGTGCCAGCAGCTCCGGGGTTAGCACAGATACGCAGTATTTT,CASSSGVSTDTQYF
TRBV5-1,TRBJ1-3,-,-,TGCGCCAGCAGCTTAACAGGTGTGTCGGCAGGCCGTTCGAGCTCTGGAAACACCATATATTTT,CASSLTGVSAGRSSSGNTIYF
TRBV2,TRBJ2-6,-,-,TGTGCCAGCAGGGAGGACCCCTCTGGGGCCAACGTCCTGACTTTC,CASREDPSGANVLTF
TRBV27,TRBJ2-3,-,TRBD2,TGTGCCAGCGCACCCCAAGGGCGGGGGGGCCGAAGCACAGATACGCAGTATTTT,CASAPQGRGGRSTDTQYF
TRBV7-9,TRBJ1-1,-,-,TGTGCCAGCAGCTTAGTAGGAGGGGTGGCTTTCTTT,CASSLVGGVAFF
TRBV27,TRBJ2-7,once,TRBD1,TGTGCCAGCAGTTTATCGAGTTATTCAGGGGGCATCCACGAGCAGTACTTC,CASSLSSYSGGIHEQYF
TRBV4-3,TRBJ1-2,-,-,TGCGCCAGCAGCCAAAGTACAGGGAACTATGGCTACACCTTC,CASSQSTGNYGYTF
TRBV27,TRBJ2-7,-,-,TGTGCCAGCAGAGCTTCCGGGACTCGAGGACAGTACTTC,CASRASGTRGQYF
TRBV18,TRBJ2-7,-,TRBD1,TGTGCCAGCTCACCAGGGACAGGCAGCTCCTACGAGCAGTACTTC,CASSPGTGSSYEQYF
TRBV4-3,TRBJ2-1,-,TRBD2,TGCGCCAGCAGTAGCGGGAGGGCCCTCTCCTACAATGAGCAGTTCTTC,CASSSGRALSYNEQFF
TRBV5-1,TRBJ2-1,-,-,TGCGCCAGCAGCCCGTTATTGAGCGATGAGCAGTTCTTC,CASSPLLSDEQFF
TRBV7-9,TRBJ1-4,-,-,TGTGCCAGCAGGAGAGGGGCGGGACGTGAAAAACTGTTTTTT,CASRRGAGREKLFF
TRBV12-5,TRBJ2-5,-,TRBD2,TGTGCTAGTGCCTGGGGGGGAGAGACCCAGTACTTC,CASAWGGETQYF
TRBV11-2,TRBJ2-2,-,TRBD2,TGTGCCAGCAGCCCACCCCGCAGGGCGGGGGAACCGAACACCGGGGAGCTGTTTTTT,CASSPPRRAGEPNTGELFF
TRBV5-1,TRBJ2-5,once,-,TGCGCCAGCAGCTTGGCCTCGGGGGTGGAGACCCAGTACTTC,CASSLASGVETQYF
TRBV9,TRBJ2-3,once,-,TGTGCCAGCATGGCGGGGCTCTCTAGCACAGATACGCAGTATTTT,CASMAGLSSTDTQYF
TRBV9,TRBJ2-2,once,-,TGTGCCAGCAGCCTATCGCCCGATGGGGAGCTGTTTTTT,CASSLSPDGELFF
TRBV28,TRBJ2-7,-,-,TGTGCGGGCGGGACCTCCTACGAGCAGTACTTC,CAGGTSYEQYF
TRBV5-6,TRBJ1-1,-,-,TGTGCCAGCAGCAGGCCCACAGGGTTCACTGAAGCTTTCTTT,CASSRPTGFTEAFF
TRBV5-6,TRBJ1-2,-,-,TGTGCCAGCAGCTTGGGGCTTCAGGATGGCTACACCTTC,CASSLGLQDGYTF
TRBV27,TRBJ1-2,-,TRBD1,TGTGCCAGCAGTCGGTTAAACCAGGGACAGGGAGGATCTGGCTACACCTTC,CASSRLNQGQGGSGYTF
TRBV7-8,TRBJ2-1,-,TRBD1,TGTGCCAGCAGCAAAGACCCGACAGGGTCCAATGAGCAGTTCTTC,CASSKDPTGSNEQFF
TRBV18,TRBJ2-3,-,-,TGTGCCAGCTCCATTTATTCCGGGAGTACCCGCACAGATACGCAGTATTTT,CASSIYSGSTRTDTQYF
TRBV6-1,TRBJ2-5,-,-,TGTGCCAGCAACGGACAGCTCCAAGAGACCCAGTACTTC,CASNGQLQETQYF
TRBV5-1,TRBJ2-3,-,-,TGCGCCAGCTACGTGGGGACTCCAGCTCGGGATACGCAGTATTTT,CASYVGTPARDTQYF
TRBV7-3,TRBJ2-2,-,TRBD2,TGTGCCAGCAGGGCAACGCCGGGAGGAGTGGGCACCGGGGAGCTGTTTTTT,CASRATPGGVGTGELFF
TRBV7-7,TRBJ1-2,many,-,TGTGCCAGCACCCCGATGGGGGCGAACTATGGCTACACCTTC,CASTPMGANYGYTF
TRBV28,TRBJ1-2,-,-,TGTGCCAGCAGTTACAGCTACTGGCGGATTAGGGGCGGCTACACCTTC,CASSYSYWRIRGGYTF
TRBV5-4,TRBJ2-5,-,TRBD2,TGTGCCAGCAGCCACGGGGGGACTCCGAGAGCTGGCCAGTACTTC,CASSHGGTPRAGQYF
TRBV5-1,TRBJ2-7,-,-,TGCGCCAGCAGCACCTATTACGAGCAGTACTTC,CASSTYYEQYF
TRBV5-1,TRBJ2-1,-,TRBD1,TGCGCCAGCTCCAGACAGGGCACACACAATGAGCAGTTCTTC,CASSRQGTHNEQFF
TRBV13,TRBJ2-7,-,-,TGTGCCAGCAGCTTAGAAGGAGGGCCCTCCTACGAGCAGTACTTC,CASSLEGGPSYEQYF
TRBV5-4,TRBJ1-3,-,TRBD1,TGTGCCAGCACCGAAGACAGGGAAGACACCATATATTTT,CASTEDREDTIYF
TRBV4-3,TRBJ2-3,few,TRBD1,TGCGCCAGCAGCCCCACGACAGGGGCTGCAGATACGCAGTATTTT,CASSPTTGAADTQYF
TRBV27,TRBJ1-5,once,TRBD1,TGTGCCAGCAGTCTGACAGGGGGCGCCTACCAGCCCCAGCATTTT,CASSLTGGAYQPQHF
TRBV27,TRBJ1-5,-,-,TGTGCCAGCAGCAGACAAACATTTCAGCCCCAGCATTTT,CASSRQTFQPQHF
TRBV19,TRBJ2-7,-,-,TGTGCCAGTAGCCCGACCCGGACTCCCGGGGGAGAGCAGTACTTC,CASSPTRTPGGEQYF
TRBV4-3,TRBJ2-1,-,-,TGCGCCAGCAGCCAAGAGTTCGGAGTTTCGGAGCAGTTCTTC,CASSQEFGVSEQFF
TRBV5-4,TRBJ1-2,-,-,TGTGCCAGCAGCTTTGGAGGATTACCGTCCCAAAAGTTTAGTAGCTACACCTTC,CASSFGGLPSQKFSSYTF
TRBV4-2,TRBJ1-5,-,-,TGTGCCAGCAGCCTAAACAATCAGCCCCAGCATTTT,CASSLNNQPQHF
TRBV7-9,TRBJ1-1,-,TRBD1,TGTGCCAGCAGGCCCTCCGTGGGCAGGGGGATTAACACTGAAGCTTTCTTT,CASRPSVGRGINTEAFF
TRBV7-6,TRBJ2-1,-,-,TGTGCCAGCAGCTCTCCGTGGGGGGACGATGAGCAGTTCTTC,CASSSPWGDDEQFF
TRBV5-1,TRBJ2-1,-,-,TGCGCCAGCAGCTGGGGCGGGGGCCGGTACAATGAGCAGTTCTTC,CASSWGGGRYNEQFF